The TCR beta chain under discussion was sequenced for a study of CD8+ T cells in alopecia areata. This CDR3 has 13 residues. CDR1 and CDR2 from the germline V gene are LNHDA and SQIVND (reference sequence). V lost 3 bases and J 9 bases, leaving 12 bases between the germline ends. CD4+ cells from about 5 patients were sorted into CD25+CD127- cells. PBMCs provided sorted CD4+ and CD8+ T cells. As the sequencing template, cDNA was produced by extracting RNA and reverse transcribing it. The assay was immunoSEQ multiplex PCR, and TCRdb's table has in-frame clones only and misses some. The sample lists about 37,000 clones, around half occurring once.

The sequencing input was CD4+ Tregs sorted from blood. The V and J genes are TRBV19 and TRBJ1-5; unclear D gene. The receptor was isolated from a human donor with alopecia areata. CDR3 loop: CASSISSFGPQHF. The CDR3 DNA sequence: TGTGCCAGTAGTATTTCTTCATTTGGGCCCCAGCATTTT.